These 5 T cell receptor beta chains originate from one sample sequenced in a study of a mutant IDH1 vaccine in newly diagnosed glioma. This table comes from immunoSEQ multiplex PCR, and its TCRdb copy is limited to in-frame clones, with some not included. The table lists 50,000 to 65,000 clones, over 60% of them singletons. This sample's time point: baseline, week 1 (first vaccination visit). Treatment described: pre-vaccination baseline after standard-of-care therapy. The starting material was PBMCs, obtained from a glioma patient treated with radiotherapy, temozolomide or both. Receptor source: a woman in her thirties or forties with glioma.

J is TRBJ1-6 and V is TRBV7-8, with unresolved D. The CDR3 consists of 16 residues. Germline values: CDR1 SGHVS, CDR2 FQNEAQ. V was shortened by 5 bases and J by 0 bases, with 11 bases between the two germline ends. The CDR3 nucleotides read TGTGCCAGCAGCCCGCAACCTCACTCCTATAATTCACCCCTCCACTTT. This encodes CASSPQPHSYNSPLHF.

This chain connects TRBV4-3 to TRBJ1-1; no clear D. This CDR3 contains 14 residues. Trimming removed 4 bases from V and 5 bases from J, with 14 bases in between. The V gene's germline CDR1 is LGHNA and CDR2 YSLEER. The CDR3 DNA reads TGCGCCAGCAGCCCTCGTCTAAGTGATACTGAAGCTTTCTTT. Residues: CASSPRLSDTEAFF.

The rearrangement uses TRBV30 and TRBJ1-2; a possible D gene is TRBD1 (5 bases). The length of the CDR3 is 16 residues. Trimming shortened V by 7 bases and J by 0 bases, and 21 bases separated the two germline ends. Per the germline V gene, CDR1 is GTSNPN and CDR2 is SVGIG (reference sequence). The DNA for the CDR3 is TGTGCCTATGGGGGTGCCGGGATACGATCTAACTATGGCTACACCTTC. It yields the protein CAYGGAGIRSNYGYTF.

This chain links TRBV7-2 with TRBJ2-7; no reliable D call. The CDR3 loop spans 12 amino acids. V shed 3 bases and J shed 0 bases, with 3 bases lying between them. The V gene's germline CDR1 is SGHTA and CDR2 FQGNSA. CDR3 in DNA: TGTGCCAGCAGCTTCCCCTCCTACGAGCAGTACTTC. This encodes CASSFPSYEQYF.

This chain joins TRBV19 and TRBJ1-3; D is undetermined. V was trimmed by 6 bases and J by 1 base, leaving 16 bases between them. The CDR3 is 16 residues long. CDR1 and CDR2 from the germline V gene are LNHDA and SQIVND (reference sequence). The CDR3 protein is CASSMPGGVSGNTIYF. Here the CDR3 DNA reads TGTGCCAGTAGCATGCCTGGTGGGGTGTCTGGAAACACCATATATTTT.